The 3 T cell receptor beta chains given below trace back to one sample, sequenced in a study of regulatory T cells in long-lasting Graves disease. Time point: persistent/refractory GD, antithyroid drugs over 5 years with positive TRAb. There was RNA extracted from PBMCs, and the TCR library was made from it. Assembly of TCR beta libraries relied on iRepertoire HTBI primers together with Arm-PCR of CDR3 regions. TCRdb itself ran the multiplex PCR reads through MiXCR, one entry per CDR3 protein. The sample has more than 350,000 distinct CDR3 sequences; around a fifth are singletons. Sequences were derived from peripheral blood mononuclear cells (PBMCs), sampled when the disease was refractory, from a patient treated with antithyroid drugs. These receptors all come from a female donor with Graves disease.

This clonotype has only a few counts. V gene TRBV18 combines with J gene TRBJ2-7, with a weak D call TRBD2 (6 bases). The CDR3 sequence is 13 residues long. Germline lookup yields CDR1 KGHSH and CDR2 LQKENI. Trimming took off 2 bases at V and 3 bases at J, with 8 bases between the two ends. CDR3 region: CASSPGGFYEQYF. The DNA of the CDR3 is TGTGCCAGCTCACCAGGGGGGTTCTACGAGCAGTACTTC.

This clonotype has ten or more counts. This chain joins TRBV30 and TRBJ1-1; D is unclear. In germline, CDR1 is GTSNPN, CDR2 SVGIG (reference sequence). Trimming stripped 5 bases from V and 0 bases from J, with 4 bases between. This CDR3 has 11 residues. DNA of the CDR3: TGTGCCTGGTATATGAACACTGAAGCTTTCTTT. It codes for CAWYMNTEAFF.

The J gene is TRBJ2-2, the V gene TRBV19, with 8 bases matching TRBD1. The germline gives CDR1 LNHDA, CDR2 SQIVND (reference sequence). V trimming: 6 bases; J trimming: 0 bases; junction bases outside the gene matches: 9. This CDR3 contains 17 residues. The CDR3 protein is CASSGPWDRSNTGELFF. The DNA of the CDR3 is TGTGCCAGTAGCGGACCCTGGGACAGGTCGAACACCGGGGAGCTGTTTTTT.